The 8 T cell receptor beta chains in this list originate from one sample, sequenced in a study of identical twins. Each CDR3 protein gets one entry after TCRdb re-called the 5' RACE reads with MiXCR. The sample lists about 1.7 million distinct CDR3 sequences, about 31% occurring once. Sequenced: cord blood. Every receptor here comes from a newborn girl in good health.

The chain is built from TRBV25-1 and TRBJ2-2; 7 bases align to TRBD2. The CDR3 length is 14 residues. With 1 base clipped from V and 4 bases from J, the junction kept 0 bases outside the gene matches. CDR1 is MGHDK, CDR2 SYGVNS, per germline. The CDR3 bases are TGTGCCAGCAGTGAATGGGGGGGCACCGGGGAGCTGTTTTTT. It codes for CASSEWGGTGELFF.

The genes are TRBV6-6 and TRBJ1-1; a possible D gene is TRBD1 (5 bases). The V gene's germline CDR1 is MNHNY and CDR2 SVGAGI (reference sequence). The V end lost 2 bases, the J end lost 1 base, and 11 bases lay between the germline ends. The CDR3 has 15 amino acids. CDR3 bases: TGTGCCAGCAGTTACGGGGCCACAGGGAACACTGAAGCTTTCTTT. This translates into CASSYGATGNTEAFF.

The J gene is TRBJ2-3, the V gene TRBV12-3 or TRBV12-4; D is undetermined. Trimming removed 6 bases at V and 6 bases at J, with 16 bases between. The CDR3 is 14 residues long. CDR3 amino acids: CASSQTPARDTQYF. CDR3 nucleotide sequence: TGTGCCAGCAGCCAGACCCCAGCACGGGATACGCAGTATTTT.

This clonotype has more than one count but fewer than ten. The rearrangement links TRBV5-1 to TRBJ2-3, with a possible D match to TRBD2 (5 bases). The CDR3 is made up of 18 amino acids. Germline V gene data show CDR1 as SGHRS and CDR2 as YFSETQ. V shed 7 bases and J shed 0 bases, with 24 bases lying between them. The CDR3 DNA sequence: TGCGCCAGCTACGAGGGCCCTACCTTGATTACTAGCACAGATACGCAGTATTTT. Its translation is CASYEGPTLITSTDTQYF.

The rearrangement joins TRBV20-1 to TRBJ1-5, with D hard to call. Trimming stripped 0 bases from V and 6 bases from J, with 9 bases between. The CDR3 has 13 amino acids. Germline V gene sequence: CDR1 DFQATT, CDR2 SNEGSKA (reference sequence). The CDR3 reads CSARDHRGQPQHF. The DNA of the CDR3 is TGCAGTGCTAGAGATCATCGAGGTCAGCCCCAGCATTTT.

This clonotype has only one observation. The chain recombines TRBV7-9 with TRBJ1-2; 10 nucleotides line up with TRBD1. The V gene's germline CDR1 is SEHNR and CDR2 FQNEAQ (reference sequence). V trimming: 10 bases; J trimming: 3 bases; junction bases outside the gene matches: 11. The CDR3 extends over 15 amino acids. The chain's CDR3 is CAITKGTGDDYGYTF. CDR3 sequence (DNA): TGTGCCATCACCAAGGGGACAGGGGATGACTATGGCTACACCTTC. Full variable domain (rest looked up from reference TRBV7-9 and TRBJ1-2): DTGVSQNPRHKITKRGQNVTFRCDPISEHNRLYWYRQTLGQGPEFLTYFQNEAQLEKSRLLSDRFSAERPKGSFSTLEIQRTEQGDSAMYLCAITKGTGDDYGYTFGSGTRLTVV.

CDR3: CAVLRQENYEQYF. The DNA for the CDR3 is TGTGCCGTCCTGAGACAGGAAAACTACGAGCAGTACTTC. This rearrangement joins TRBV10-3 to TRBJ2-7; a weak D match, TRBD1 (6 bases). There are 13 residues in the CDR3. With 11 bases removed from V and 3 bases from J, the gap between germline ends came to 17 bases. Looked up from germline, CDR1 is ENHRY and CDR2 is SYGVKD.

The chain recombines TRBV6-1 with TRBJ2-7; tentative D call: TRBD2 (5 bases). The CDR3 spans 14 residues. Trimming pared 5 bases from V and 2 bases from J, leaving 13 bases between. Germline CDR1 and CDR2: MNHNS and SASEGT. CDR3 in amino acids: CASSPRLSTYEQYF. The DNA of the CDR3 is TGTGCCAGCAGTCCCCGACTAAGCACCTACGAGCAGTACTTC.